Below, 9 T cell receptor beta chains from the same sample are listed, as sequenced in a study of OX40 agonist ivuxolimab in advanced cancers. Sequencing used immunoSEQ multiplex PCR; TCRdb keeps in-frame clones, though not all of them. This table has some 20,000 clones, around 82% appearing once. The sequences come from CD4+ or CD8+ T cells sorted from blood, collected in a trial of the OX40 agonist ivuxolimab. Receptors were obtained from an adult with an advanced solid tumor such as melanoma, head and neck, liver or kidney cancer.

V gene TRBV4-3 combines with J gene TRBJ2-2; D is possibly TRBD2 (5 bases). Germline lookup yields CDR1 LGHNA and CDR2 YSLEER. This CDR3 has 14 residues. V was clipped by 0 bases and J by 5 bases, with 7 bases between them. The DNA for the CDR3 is TGCGCCAGCAGCCAAGATCGAGGGACCGGGGAGCTGTTTTTT. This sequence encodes CASSQDRGTGELFF.

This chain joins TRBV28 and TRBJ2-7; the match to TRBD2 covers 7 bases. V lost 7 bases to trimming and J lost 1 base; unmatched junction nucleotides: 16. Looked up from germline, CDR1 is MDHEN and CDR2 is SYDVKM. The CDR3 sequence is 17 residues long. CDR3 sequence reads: CASTDLPQRDLSYEQYF. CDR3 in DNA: TGTGCCAGCACCGACCTCCCCCAGCGGGATCTATCCTACGAGCAGTACTTC.

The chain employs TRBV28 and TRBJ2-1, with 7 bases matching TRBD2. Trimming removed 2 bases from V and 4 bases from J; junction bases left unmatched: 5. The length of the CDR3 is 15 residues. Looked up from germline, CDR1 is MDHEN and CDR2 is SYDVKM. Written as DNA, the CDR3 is TGTGCCAGCAGTTTAGCGGGAGCCCCATACAATGAGCAGTTCTTC. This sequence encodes CASSLAGAPYNEQFF.

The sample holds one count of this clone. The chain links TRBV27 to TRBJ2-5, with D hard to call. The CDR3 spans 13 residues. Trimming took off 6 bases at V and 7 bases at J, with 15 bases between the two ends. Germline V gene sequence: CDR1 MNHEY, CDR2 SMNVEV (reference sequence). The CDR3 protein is CASSKTSDGTQYF. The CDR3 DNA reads TGTGCCAGCAGCAAAACTTCCGATGGGACCCAGTACTTC.

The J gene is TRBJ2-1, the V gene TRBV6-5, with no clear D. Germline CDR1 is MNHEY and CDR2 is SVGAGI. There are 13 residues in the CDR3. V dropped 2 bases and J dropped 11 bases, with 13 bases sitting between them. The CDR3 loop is CASSYQNSNKQFF. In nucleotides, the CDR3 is TGTGCCAGCAGTTACCAAAACTCTAATAAGCAGTTCTTC.

In nucleotides, the CDR3 is TGTGCCAGCAGCTTGTCGGGGGAAGAGACCCAGTACTTC. The encoded protein is CASSLSGEETQYF. The chain employs TRBV5-5 and TRBJ2-5; a possible D gene is TRBD2 (6 bases). The CDR3 runs 13 residues. Trimming removed 1 base from V and 3 bases from J, with 7 bases in between. Germline CDR1 and CDR2: SGHKS and YYEKEE (reference sequence).

CDR3 DNA sequence: TGTGCCAGTAGTATGGAGGGACAGGATGTGGAGACCCAGTACTTC. This translates into CASSMEGQDVETQYF. The chain couples TRBV19 to TRBJ2-5; 8 nucleotides align to TRBD1. The CDR3 consists of 15 residues. Trimming at V came to 3 bases and at J to 5 bases, leaving 8 bases not matched to a gene. Germline V gene lookup returns CDR1 LNHDA and CDR2 SQIVND (reference sequence).

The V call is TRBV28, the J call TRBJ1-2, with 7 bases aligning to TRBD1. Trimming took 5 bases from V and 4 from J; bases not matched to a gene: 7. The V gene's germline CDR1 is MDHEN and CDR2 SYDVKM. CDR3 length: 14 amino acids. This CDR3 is CASSIGTASYGYTF. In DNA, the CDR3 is TGTGCCAGCAGTATCGGGACAGCTTCCTATGGCTACACCTTC.

The CDR3 coding sequence is TGTGCCAGCAGCTTAGAGGGACTAGCGGGGGGGGCTCCCTACGAGCAGTACTTC. Translating gives CASSLEGLAGGAPYEQYF. This rearrangement joins TRBV11-2 to TRBJ2-7, with TRBD2 matching over 16 bases. Trimming at V came to 0 bases and at J to 2 bases, leaving 4 bases not matched to a gene. This CDR3 is built from 18 residues. The germline gives CDR1 SGHAT, CDR2 FQNNGV. The variable domain in full, with the rest retrieved from reference TRBV11-2 and TRBJ2-7, is EAGVAQSPRYKIIEKRQSVAFWCNPISGHATLYWYQQILGQGPKLLIQFQNNGVVDDSQLPKDRFSAERLKGVDSTLKIQPAKLEDSAVYLCASSLEGLAGGAPYEQYFGPGTRLTVT.